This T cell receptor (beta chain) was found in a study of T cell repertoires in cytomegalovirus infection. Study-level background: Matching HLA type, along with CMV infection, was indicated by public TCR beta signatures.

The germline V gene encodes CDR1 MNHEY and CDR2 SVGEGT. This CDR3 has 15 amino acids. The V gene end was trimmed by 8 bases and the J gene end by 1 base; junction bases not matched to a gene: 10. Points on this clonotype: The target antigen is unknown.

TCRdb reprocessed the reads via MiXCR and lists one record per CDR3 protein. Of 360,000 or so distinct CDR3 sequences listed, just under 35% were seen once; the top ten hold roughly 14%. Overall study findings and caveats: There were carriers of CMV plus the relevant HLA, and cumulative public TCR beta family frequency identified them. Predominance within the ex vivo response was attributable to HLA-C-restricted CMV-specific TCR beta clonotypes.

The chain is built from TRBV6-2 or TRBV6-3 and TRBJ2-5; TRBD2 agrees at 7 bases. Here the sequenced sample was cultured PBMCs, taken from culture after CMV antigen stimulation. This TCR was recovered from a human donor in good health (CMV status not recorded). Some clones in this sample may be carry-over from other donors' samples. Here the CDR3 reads CASCGGRSPQETQYF. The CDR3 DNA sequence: TGTGCCAGCTGTGGCGGGAGAAGCCCCCAAGAGACCCAGTACTTC.